The clone carrying this T cell receptor beta chain was recorded at least ten times. Antigen: not known. RNA transcripts were the template for amplifying TCR beta CDR3 regions. A first-round RT-PCR of the TCR CDR3 used the HTBI primer set. One entry per CDR3 protein, called by TCRdb with MiXCR from the multiplex PCR reads. The sample contains more than 500,000 distinct CDR3 sequences, more than 45% of which appear only once. The data are from a study of T cells in Graves' hyperthyroidism and ophthalmopathy. Study results and limitations: Most clonotypes that expanded in the thyroid above 0.001 also showed up in blood.

Exclusion criteria comprised uncontrolled infection, other autoimmune disease, pregnancy or lactation. Germline loops: CDR1 SGHTS, CDR2 YDEGEE. After removal of 2 bases from V and 4 bases from J, the junction contained 9 bases not matched to a gene. The CDR3 is made up of 16 amino acids. The sample was peripheral blood or thyroid tissue (not recorded which). This TCR came from an adult woman with Graves' disease, either hyperthyroidism or ophthalmopathy (not recorded which). The chain is built from TRBV5-8 and TRBJ1-2; the match to TRBD1 covers 9 bases. The CDR3 loop reads CASSLPRQGGFYGYTF. CDR3 nucleotides: TGTGCCAGCAGCTTACCCAGACAGGGGGGGTTCTATGGCTACACCTTC.